A selection of T cell receptor beta chains follows, all from one sample in a study of blood T cell repertoires in COVID-19. Clones were read by immunoSEQ multiplex PCR, and TCRdb kept only the in-frame ones, dropping some. This table has 300,000 to 400,000 clones, roughly nine tenths appearing once. Input material: PBMCs or T cells enriched from blood (not recorded which). These receptors were collected from a woman under 40 who had recovered from COVID-19. Both conserved end residues are part of each CDR3. D genes are given only for firm matches. Some rows have no size entry. The others give once, few or many, or a class for an expanded clone.

v_gene	d_gene	abundance	j_gene	CDR3nt	CDR3aa
TRBV7-9	TRBD1	NA	TRBJ1-5	TGTGCCAGCAGCGCGGGGACAGGGAATCAGCCCCAGCATTTT	CASSAGTGNQPQHF
TRBV19	NA	NA	TRBJ1-2	TGTGCCAGTAGTGAACAGGACTATGGCTACACCTTC	CASSEQDYGYTF
TRBV11-2	NA	many	TRBJ1-1	TGTGCCAGCAGCACACTAGGCACTGAAGCTTTCTTT	CASSTLGTEAFF
TRBV19	NA	NA	TRBJ1-4	TGTGCCAGTAGTATAGGGACAGCAACTAATGAAAAACTGTTTTTT	CASSIGTATNEKLFF
TRBV11-3	NA	NA	TRBJ2-1	TGTGCCAGCAGCTCCACCTCAGACAGGCGGCTAGGCAATGAGCAGTTCTTC	CASSSTSDRRLGNEQFF
TRBV29-1	NA	NA	TRBJ1-4	TGCAGCGTTGAAGACACGAGAAATGAAAAACTGTTTTTT	CSVEDTRNEKLFF
TRBV24-1	NA	NA	TRBJ2-2	TGTGCCACCAGTGATGCCACAGGGAACACCGGGGAGCTGTTTTTT	CATSDATGNTGELFF
TRBV5-6	NA	NA	TRBJ2-2	TGTGCCAGCAGCTTGGCCGGGTTGGCCGGGGAGCTGTTTTTT	CASSLAGLAGELFF
TRBV7-2	TRBD1	NA	TRBJ1-2	TGTGCCAGCAGCTTACGAACAGGGGGGATCTATGGCTACACCTTC	CASSLRTGGIYGYTF
TRBV24-1	NA	NA	TRBJ1-1	TGTGCCACCAGTTCTAACAGGATGAACACTGAAGCTTTCTTT	CATSSNRMNTEAFF
TRBV6-6	TRBD1	NA	TRBJ1-5	TGTGCCACCAGAGCCGGGACAGTTGGTCAGCCCCAGCATTTT	CATRAGTVGQPQHF
TRBV6-2/TRBV6-3	TRBD1	NA	TRBJ2-7	TGTGCCAGCAGTTACGCGATGGGACAGAAAATGAACTACGAGCAGTACTTC	CASSYAMGQKMNYEQYF
TRBV11-2	NA	NA	TRBJ1-2	TGTGCCAGCAGCTTAGGGCTGGGGGGATACTATGGCTACACCTTC	CASSLGLGGYYGYTF
TRBV5-4	TRBD1	NA	TRBJ2-5	TGTGCCAGCAGCTTTAAAGGACAGGGGGCTGGGGAGACCCAGTACTTC	CASSFKGQGAGETQYF
TRBV5-6	TRBD1	NA	TRBJ2-7	TGTGCCAGCAGCTTCCGGGACAGGCCTGGCGAGCAGTACTTC	CASSFRDRPGEQYF
TRBV30	NA	NA	TRBJ2-2	TGTGCCTGGAGGGAGAGAACCGGGGAGCTGTTTTTT	CAWRERTGELFF
TRBV6-5	NA	NA	TRBJ2-2	TGTGCCAGCAGTTACTCAGGGGGAAACACCGGGGAGCTGTTTTTT	CASSYSGGNTGELFF
TRBV6-5	NA	NA	TRBJ2-4	TGTGCCAGCGTCGGGGAAAACATTCAGTACTTC	CASVGENIQYF
TRBV2	TRBD2	NA	TRBJ2-7	TGTGCCAGCACCTCCGGAATAGCGGGGGTCTACGAGCAGTACTTC	CASTSGIAGVYEQYF
TRBV12-5	NA	NA	TRBJ1-3	TGTGCTAGTGGTTTGGTACGGGAGGGGATTTCTGGAAACACCATATATTTT	CASGLVREGISGNTIYF
TRBV5-6	TRBD1	NA	TRBJ1-1	TGTGCCAGCAGCCCTGGGACAGCCCAGGCAGCTTTCTTT	CASSPGTAQAAFF
TRBV2	TRBD1	NA	TRBJ1-2	TGTGCCAGCAGTGGGGACAGGGGGTTTTATGGCTACACCTTC	CASSGDRGFYGYTF
TRBV3-1/TRBV3-2	NA	NA	TRBJ2-5	TGTGCCAGCCCGGAGATCAAAGAGACCCAGTACTTC	CASPEIKETQYF
TRBV2	TRBD1	NA	TRBJ2-5	TGTGCCAGCAGTGGAACAGGGGGCAGCGGCGAGACCCAGTACTTC	CASSGTGGSGETQYF
TRBV7-2	NA	NA	TRBJ1-5	TGTGCCAGCAGCAAACAGGGTGGCAATCAGCCCCAGCATTTT	CASSKQGGNQPQHF
TRBV19	NA	NA	TRBJ1-4	TGTGCCAGTACCGATGTGGGAGTTAATGAAAAACTGTTTTTT	CASTDVGVNEKLFF
TRBV6-6	NA	NA	TRBJ2-5	TGTGCCAGCAGTCACATCTGGGGACTGATAGGCCCAGAGACCCAGTACTTC	CASSHIWGLIGPETQYF
TRBV5-1	TRBD1	NA	TRBJ2-2	TGCGCCTCCTCGGCAGGGGGAACCGGGGAGCTGTTTTTT	CASSAGGTGELFF